This T cell receptor beta chain was observed in a study of graft-versus-host responses after intestinal transplantation. Study-wide context: Transplant recipients had multivisceral, liver-intestinal, or isolated intestinal grafts.

Investigators treated the graft tissue so that it released intraepithelial and lamina propria lymphocytes. Remarks on this clone: Antigen unknown. This sample also contains other DNA sequences that code for the same CDR3.

The CDR3 covers 16 residues. V lost 1 base and J 3 bases, leaving 13 bases between the germline ends. Germline CDR1 reads LGHNA; CDR2 reads YSLEER. The assay was immunoSEQ multiplex PCR, and TCRdb's table has in-frame clones only and misses some. The sample holds some 8,000 clones, 55% to 75% seen once. General study findings and limits: Circulating GvH clone levels at their peak were associated with HvG declines (early post-transplant). Marrow from the recipient contained GvH clones, some of which had appeared first in ileum or blood.

The chain joins TRBV4-3 to TRBJ2-1, with a tentative D call TRBD1 (5 bases). The input for sequencing was ileum tissue, taken 450 to 480 days after transplant. This clonotype was sampled from a human patient who received an intestinal transplant, so some T cells may come from the graft donor. CDR3 sequence reads: CASSQVLQGSYNEQFF. CDR3 bases: TGCGCCAGCAGCCAAGTGCTGCAGGGCAGCTACAATGAGCAGTTCTTC.